What follows are 22 T cell receptor beta chains derived from one specimen sequenced in a study of blood T cell repertoires in COVID-19. Repertoires were generated with immunoSEQ multiplex PCR, while TCRdb's copy carries only in-frame clones and drops some. The sample contains roughly 80,000 clones, about 83% of which appear only once. Sequencing input: peripheral blood. These receptors all come from a man between 45 and 60 years old with acute or convalescent COVID-19.

Turning to this clone: Germline is not matched at one junction end, which may reflect a read error. This rearrangement joins TRBV5-6 to TRBJ2-1, with 7 bases lining up with TRBD2. CDR3 length: 14 residues. The V gene's germline CDR1 is SGHDT and CDR2 YYEEEE. The CDR3 reads CASSPWGDYNEQLF. Here the CDR3 DNA reads TGTGCCAGCTCACCCTGGGGGGACTACAATGAGCAGCTCTTC.

The gene calls are TRBV11-3 and TRBJ2-1; maybe TRBD2 (6 bases). This CDR3 comprises 15 residues. The V gene lost 5 bases and the J gene lost 6 bases, with 17 bases spanning the gap. CDR1 is SGHNT, CDR2 YENEEA, per germline. The CDR3 DNA reads TGTGCCAGCAGCCCCAGGCGGCTAGCGAGCAATGAGCAGTTCTTC. Translation: CASSPRRLASNEQFF.

The V gene is TRBV30, the J gene TRBJ1-5; no reliable D call. V lost 5 bases and J 4 bases, leaving 15 bases between the germline ends. CDR1 and CDR2 from the germline V gene are GTSNPN and SVGIG (reference sequence). The CDR3 runs 14 residues. The CDR3 sequence: CAWGVGDQNQPQHF. The CDR3 nucleotides read TGTGCCTGGGGAGTGGGAGACCAAAATCAGCCCCAGCATTTT.

The chain employs TRBV24-1 and TRBJ2-1; the match to TRBD2 covers 10 bases. The V gene's germline CDR1 is KGHDR and CDR2 SFDVKD. CDR3 size: 15 residues. The V and J ends lost 1 base and 13 bases, in that order; junction bases with no gene match: 9. CDR3 in amino acids: CATSDFGSSGGGQFF. In DNA form, the CDR3 reads TGTGCCACCAGTGATTTTGGTTCTAGCGGGGGAGGTCAGTTCTTC.

The sample holds a few counts of this clone. The chain links TRBV10-3 to TRBJ1-6; 8 nucleotides match TRBD1. The CDR3 spans 16 residues. The V segment lost 4 bases and the J segment 6 bases; nucleotides outside the gene matches: 8. Per germline, CDR1 ENHRY and CDR2 SYGVKD. For the CDR3, the DNA is TGTGCCATCAGTGGGACAGGGCAAGGTGGTAATTCACCCCTCCACTTT. Encoded protein: CAISGTGQGGNSPLHF.

V gene TRBV6-6 combines with J gene TRBJ1-4; D is ambiguous. Germline CDR1 is MNHNY and CDR2 is SVGAGI (reference sequence). The CDR3 is 13 residues long. Trimming stripped 2 bases from V and 8 bases from J, with 9 bases between. This chain's CDR3 is CASSYLGREKLFF. The CDR3 region has the DNA TGTGCCAGCAGTTACCTTGGGCGAGAAAAACTGTTTTTT.

V gene TRBV19 combines with J gene TRBJ1-1; 8 bases are shared with TRBD1. After removal of 1 base from V and 5 bases from J, the junction contained 3 bases not matched to a gene. The CDR3 totals 14 residues. Germline V gives CDR1 LNHDA, CDR2 SQIVND (reference sequence). The CDR3: CASSIGTGFTEAFF. The CDR3 DNA reads as TGTGCCAGTAGTATAGGGACAGGGTTTACTGAAGCTTTCTTT.

The V gene is TRBV5-4, the J gene TRBJ2-7, with 10 bases lining up with TRBD2. The germline gives CDR1 SGHNT, CDR2 YYREEE (reference sequence). The length of the CDR3 is 16 residues. The ends lost 0 bases at V and 4 bases at J; junction bases unmatched: 7. In nucleotides, the CDR3 is TGTGCCAGCAGCTTGGATGCTAGCGGGGGCCGATACGAGCAGTACTTC. Amino acid sequence: CASSLDASGGRYEQYF.

The J gene is TRBJ2-1, the V gene TRBV3-1 (or the pseudogene TRBV3-2), with 7 bases that match TRBD2. This CDR3 spans 15 amino acids. Germline CDR1 LGHDT, CDR2 YNNKEL (reference sequence). After removal of 0 bases from V and 4 bases from J, the junction contained 3 bases not matched to a gene. DNA for the CDR3: TGTGCCAGCAGCCAAGACCCGGGGGGTTACAATGAGCAGTTCTTC. Translation gives CASSQDPGGYNEQFF.

This clone has just a few counts. The chain joins TRBV2 to TRBJ2-2; TRBD1 aligns across 8 bases. There are 14 residues in the CDR3. The germline gives CDR1 SNHLY, CDR2 FYNNEI. The trim removed 7 bases at V and 5 bases at J, leaving 6 bases unmatched. In nucleotides, the CDR3 is TGTGCCAGCATGCTGGACAGGGAAACCGGGGAGCTGTTTTTT. This codes for CASMLDRETGELFF. The full variable domain, rest sourced from reference TRBV2 and TRBJ2-2, is EPEVTQTPSHQVTQMGQEVILRCVPISNHLYFYWYRQILGQKVEFLVSFYNNEISEKSEIFDDQFSVERPDGSNFTLKIRSTKLEDSAMYFCASMLDRETGELFFGEGSRLTVL.

This chain links TRBV2 with TRBJ2-7, with D possibly matching TRBD2 (5 bases). Trimming cost V 7 bases and J 5 bases, with 15 bases left between them. The CDR3 extends over 13 amino acids. CDR1 SNHLY and CDR2 FYNNEI come from the germline V gene. CDR3 coding DNA: TGTGCCAGCATGGCATTAGCGAGGCACGAGCAGTACTTC. It codes for CASMALARHEQYF.

The J gene is TRBJ1-4, the V gene TRBV30; perhaps TRBD1 as D (6 bases). The germline V gene has CDR1 GTSNPN and CDR2 SVGIG (reference sequence). V lost 2 bases to trimming and J lost 8 bases, with 15 bases between them. The CDR3 has 14 amino acids. This chain's CDR3 is CAWSRQEVGEKLFF. The CDR3, as DNA: TGTGCCTGGAGTCGACAGGAGGTGGGCGAAAAACTGTTTTTT.

The chain recombines TRBV5-4 with TRBJ2-7; 10 bases align to TRBD1. CDR3 length: 14 residues. V shed 1 base and J 5 bases; nucleotides not matched to a gene: 3. The germline CDR1 and CDR2 sequences are SGHNT and YYREEE (reference sequence). For the CDR3, the DNA is TGTGCCAGCAGCTTGAGCGGGACAGGGGACGAGCAGTACTTC. As protein: CASSLSGTGDEQYF.

The chain carries TRBV2 and TRBJ2-7, with 10 bases identical to TRBD2. Germline trimming cut 3 bases from V and 6 bases from J; bases unmatched to any gene: 8. The CDR3 runs 15 residues. In germline, CDR1 is SNHLY, CDR2 FYNNEI. CDR3 in amino acids: CASSETYGLAVEQYF. CDR3 nucleotides: TGTGCCAGCAGTGAGACTTACGGACTAGCGGTCGAGCAGTACTTC.

The chain carries TRBV25-1 and TRBJ1-2; a possible D gene is TRBD1 (5 bases). V lost 2 bases and J lost 2, with 15 bases in between. Germline-derived CDR1 and CDR2 are MGHDK and SYGVNS. This CDR3 is built from 16 residues. The CDR3 is CASSEPLGTGNYGYTF. The CDR3 nucleotides are TGTGCCAGCAGTGAACCCCTCGGTACAGGAAACTATGGCTACACCTTC.

CDR3 nucleotides: TGTGCCAGCAGCTCGATGCCCGGCTCTGGAAACACCATATATTTT. Amino acid sequence: CASSSMPGSGNTIYF. The rearrangement links TRBV7-2 to TRBJ1-3; D not certain. This CDR3 spans 15 amino acids. Per germline, CDR1 SGHTA and CDR2 FQGNSA. The V end lost 4 bases, the J end lost 0 bases, and 10 bases lay between the germline ends.

This clone was picked up a small number of times. The gene calls are TRBV5-8 and TRBJ1-4, with D possibly being TRBD1 (5 bases). CDR1 and CDR2 (germline): SGHTS, YDEGEE. Trimming shortened V by 3 bases and J by 4 bases, and 10 bases separated the two germline ends. The CDR3 is 14 residues long. This CDR3 is CASSSGLGNEKLFF. Here the CDR3 DNA reads TGTGCCAGCAGCTCAGGGTTGGGTAATGAAAAACTGTTTTTT.

The count of this clone is one. This rearrangement joins TRBV4-1 to TRBJ2-7; 10 bases align to TRBD1. Trimming removed 4 bases from V and 2 bases from J; junction bases left unmatched: 2. This CDR3 is 14 amino acids long. The V gene's germline CDR1 is MGHRA and CDR2 YSYEKL. This CDR3 is CASSLGQGAYEQYF. Here the CDR3 DNA reads TGCGCCAGCAGCCTTGGACAGGGGGCCTACGAGCAGTACTTC.

The rearrangement joins TRBV29-1 to TRBJ1-1, with D maybe TRBD1 (5 bases). V lost 8 bases and J 1 base, leaving 11 bases between the germline ends. The CDR3 totals 12 residues. The V gene's germline CDR1 is SQVTM and CDR2 ANQGSEA. This chain's CDR3 is CSYDSWNTEAFF. The CDR3 bases are TGCAGCTATGACAGCTGGAACACTGAAGCTTTCTTT.

The V and J genes are TRBV9 and TRBJ1-3, with 7 bases aligning to TRBD1. Germline lookup yields CDR1 SGDLS and CDR2 YYNGEE. This CDR3 is built from 16 residues. J was trimmed by 2 bases and V by 4 bases; bases with no gene match: 9. The CDR3 sequence is CASSYSTGNTGNTIYF. Written as DNA, the CDR3 is TGTGCCAGCAGCTATTCGACAGGGAACACTGGAAACACCATATATTTT.

This clone was seen more than once but under ten times. The V call is TRBV19, the J call TRBJ1-2; no reliable D call. The CDR3 covers 18 residues. Trimming took 4 bases from V and 0 from J, leaving 21 bases between them. Germline V gives CDR1 LNHDA, CDR2 SQIVND (reference sequence). The CDR3 loop is CASSSQPRSTQTNYGYTF. DNA of the CDR3: TGTGCCAGTAGTAGTCAACCGAGATCCACCCAAACTAACTATGGCTACACCTTC.

CDR3 DNA sequence: TGTGCCAGCAGCCCGAGGACAGGGGGCTCTGGGGCCAACGTCCTGACTTTC. As protein: CASSPRTGGSGANVLTF. The genes are TRBV2 and TRBJ2-6; 10 positions match TRBD1. CDR3 length equals 17 residues. J gave up 0 bases and V 6 bases, and 5 bases lay outside the gene matches. The germline V gene has CDR1 SNHLY and CDR2 FYNNEI.